These 19 T cell receptor beta chains came from one sample sequenced in a study of response to subunit inactivated influenza vaccine. One entry per CDR3 protein, called by TCRdb with MiXCR from the RT-PCR reads. The top ten clones hold 3% to 3.5% of a sample with hundreds of thousands of distinct CDR3 sequences, about 15% of them seen once. The sequencing here drew on CD4+ T cells sorted from PBMCs, taken about 23 months after vaccination. The receptors shown here come from a man aged 50-75 years who received an inactivated influenza vaccine.

This clonotype was seen more than once but under ten times. V is TRBV18 and J is TRBJ2-6; 7 bases line up with TRBD1. Losses at the gene ends were 3 bases for V and 4 bases for J; bases not matched to a gene: 9. Germline CDR1 and CDR2: KGHSH and LQKENI. This CDR3 spans 17 amino acids. Written as DNA, the CDR3 is TGTGCCAGCTCACCTTCGACAGGGCTGTACGGGGCCAACGTCCTGACTTTC. Its translation: CASSPSTGLYGANVLTF.

The chain carries TRBV3-1 and TRBJ1-1, with D tentatively TRBD1 (6 bases). The CDR3 length is 14 residues. Between the trimmed V and J ends, which lost 1 base and 6 bases, there was a span of 12 bases. In germline, CDR1 is LGHDT, CDR2 YNNKEL (reference sequence). CDR3 region: CASSQGQVRAEAFF. DNA of the CDR3: TGTGCCAGCAGCCAAGGACAGGTACGGGCTGAAGCTTTCTTT.

The chain couples TRBV2 to TRBJ2-7; tentative D call: TRBD1 (6 bases). CDR3 length equals 14 residues. V was trimmed by 6 bases and J by 3 bases, leaving 15 bases between them. Germline V gene data show CDR1 as SNHLY and CDR2 as FYNNEI. CDR3 amino acids: CASREQGKIYEQYF. In nucleotides, the CDR3 is TGTGCCAGCAGAGAACAGGGTAAGATCTACGAGCAGTACTTC. The full variable domain, its missing parts supplied by reference TRBV2 and TRBJ2-7, is EPEVTQTPSHQVTQMGQEVILRCVPISNHLYFYWYRQILGQKVEFLVSFYNNEISEKSEIFDDQFSVERPDGSNFTLKIRSTKLEDSAMYFCASREQGKIYEQYFGPGTRLTVT.

V usage is TRBV6-2 or TRBV6-3 and J usage is TRBJ2-2, with D maybe TRBD2 (6 bases). The V gene lost 6 bases and the J gene lost 7 bases, with 12 bases spanning the gap. CDR1 MNHEY and CDR2 SVGEGT come from the germline V gene. This CDR3 comprises 13 residues. The CDR3 nucleotides read TGTGCCAGCAGGAATCGGGAGTACGGGGAGCTGTTTTTT. It codes for CASRNREYGELFF.

The J gene is TRBJ1-1, the V gene TRBV7-2, with a weak D call TRBD1 (6 bases). The CDR3 runs to 13 residues. Trimming took off 5 bases at V and 7 bases at J, with 14 bases between the two ends. Germline-derived CDR1 and CDR2 are SGHTA and FQGNSA. CDR3 loop: CASSVRGFGEAFF. CDR3 DNA sequence: TGTGCCAGCAGCGTCAGGGGCTTCGGTGAAGCTTTCTTT.

This clonotype came up many times. This chain joins TRBV7-2 and TRBJ1-1, with 8 bases matching TRBD1. Germline V gene data show CDR1 as SGHTA and CDR2 as FQGNSA. The V segment lost 5 bases and the J segment 0 bases; nucleotides outside the gene matches: 5. CDR3 length: 15 residues. DNA for the CDR3: TGTGCCAGCAGCATCTACAGGGGGTTGAACACTGAAGCTTTCTTT. This codes for CASSIYRGLNTEAFF. The whole variable domain, filled in from reference TRBV7-2 and TRBJ1-1, reads GAGVSQSPSNKVTEKGKDVELRCDPISGHTALYWYRQSLGQGLEFLIYFQGNSAPDKSGLPSDRFSAERTGGSVSTLTIQRTQQEDSAVYLCASSIYRGLNTEAFFGQGTRLTVV.

This clonotype has more than one count but fewer than ten. J is TRBJ2-5 and V is TRBV5-5; D perhaps matches TRBD2 (7 bases). Trimming took 6 bases from V and 3 from J, leaving 18 bases between them. This CDR3 region has 15 residues. CDR1 SGHKS and CDR2 YYEKEE come from the germline V gene (reference sequence). CDR3 sequence: CASTREGQTEETQYF. The CDR3 DNA is TGTGCCAGCACCAGGGAGGGACAAACAGAAGAGACCCAGTACTTC. The full variable domain, its missing parts supplied by reference TRBV5-5 and TRBJ2-5, is DAGVTQSPTHLIKTRGQQVTLRCSPISGHKSVSWYQQVLGQGPQFIFQYYEKEERGRGNFPDRFSARQFPNYSSELNVNALLLGDSALYLCASTREGQTEETQYFGPGTRLLVL.

The V gene is TRBV29-1, the J gene TRBJ2-3; the D call may be TRBD1 or TRBD2 (5 bases each). Per the germline V gene, CDR1 is SQVTM and CDR2 is ANQGSEA. V lost 4 bases to trimming and J lost 8 bases, with 19 bases between them. CDR3 size: 14 residues. CDR3 sequence (DNA): TGCAGCGTTGCAATGGGGCTAGCTGAGGGTACGCAGTATTTT. As protein: CSVAMGLAEGTQYF.

This clonotype was detected many times. This chain uses TRBV7-2 with TRBJ2-2, with D unclear. The CDR3 length is 15 residues. Germline-derived CDR1 and CDR2 are SGHTA and FQGNSA. V shed 1 base and J shed 5 bases, with 11 bases lying between them. The CDR3, as DNA: TGTGCCAGCAGCTTAGGATGGGTTGGTACCGGGGAGCTGTTTTTT. This gives the protein CASSLGWVGTGELFF.

The rearrangement uses TRBV28 and TRBJ2-7, with TRBD2 matching 12 bases. Germline values: CDR1 MDHEN, CDR2 SYDVKM. The CDR3 loop spans 14 amino acids. V trimming: 2 bases; J trimming: 8 bases; junction bases outside the gene matches: 4. CDR3 sequence (DNA): TGTGCCAGCAGTTTAGAAGGACTAGCGGGACAGCAGTACTTC. Encoded protein: CASSLEGLAGQQYF.

This clonotype was counted at least ten times. This sequence joins TRBV27 and TRBJ1-1; D gene uncertain. Germline CDR1 and CDR2: MNHEY and SMNVEV (reference sequence). Between the trimmed V and J ends, which lost 2 bases and 1 base, there was a span of 11 bases. The CDR3 loop spans 15 amino acids. The CDR3 sequence is CASSLNGPTNTEAFF. The CDR3 DNA is TGTGCCAGCAGTTTAAACGGCCCGACGAACACTGAAGCTTTCTTT.

The chain couples TRBV4-3 to TRBJ2-1; 8 bases map to TRBD2. Germline V lookup: CDR1 LGHNA, CDR2 YSLEER. The ends lost 0 bases at V and 3 bases at J; junction bases unmatched: 4. The CDR3 is 16 amino acids. The CDR3 sequence: CASSQEAAGGYNEQFF. CDR3 in DNA: TGCGCCAGCAGCCAAGAGGCGGCGGGAGGCTACAATGAGCAGTTCTTC.

The chain has TRBV4-2 and TRBJ2-7; D possibly corresponds to TRBD1 (6 bases). The V end lost 1 base, the J end lost 4 bases, and 17 bases lay between the germline ends. CDR3 length equals 16 residues. CDR1 LGHNA and CDR2 YNFKEQ come from the germline V gene. The CDR3 here is CASSQGGGPFAYEQYF. DNA of the CDR3: TGTGCCAGCAGCCAAGGAGGGGGACCTTTTGCTTACGAGCAGTACTTC.

The chain carries TRBV11-1 and TRBJ2-3; 8 nucleotides agree with TRBD1. Germline V gives CDR1 SGHAT, CDR2 FQDESV (reference sequence). This CDR3 region has 18 residues. V dropped 6 bases and J dropped 2; count of bases not matched to a gene: 16. CDR3 nucleotide sequence: TGTGCCAGCAGTATAAACCGCCGGAGACAGGGGCTCACAGATACGCAGTATTTT. It codes for CASSINRRRQGLTDTQYF. The full variable domain, its missing parts supplied by reference TRBV11-1 and TRBJ2-3, is EAEVAQSPRYKITEKSQAVAFWCDPISGHATLYWYRQILGQGPELLVQFQDESVVDDSQLPKDRFSAERLKGVDSTLKIQPAELGDSAMYLCASSINRRRQGLTDTQYFGPGTRLTVL.

The rearrangement joins TRBV11-2 to TRBJ2-4; tentatively, D is TRBD1 (5 bases). Germline V gene sequence: CDR1 SGHAT, CDR2 FQNNGV. The CDR3 consists of 14 residues. V lost 0 bases, J lost 4 bases, and 7 bases lay in between. In DNA form, the CDR3 reads TGTGCCAGCAGCTTAGACAGGGTGAAAAACATTCAGTACTTC. Translation gives CASSLDRVKNIQYF.

This clonotype occurred a few times. This chain joins TRBV4-2 and TRBJ2-5, with no clear D. Germline CDR1 LGHNA, CDR2 YNFKEQ. Trimming removed 1 base at V and 5 bases at J, with 8 bases between. The CDR3 has 13 residues. The CDR3, as DNA: TGTGCCAGCAGCCAAGCGGTGGAGGAGACCCAGTACTTC. Translation gives CASSQAVEETQYF.

Regarding this clonotype: The junction departs from the called germline gene at one end, perhaps through a read error. The V and J genes are TRBV6-5 and TRBJ2-1; a possible D gene is TRBD1 (5 bases). The CDR3 loop spans 14 amino acids. CDR1 is MNHEY and CDR2 is SVGAGI in the germline V gene. The CDR3 protein is CACSYSSTGNEQFF. The CDR3 DNA reads TGTGCCTGCAGTTACTCGAGTACAGGTAATGAGCAGTTCTTC.

The rearrangement links TRBV29-1 to TRBJ2-3, with D tentatively TRBD2 (6 bases). The CDR3 is made up of 14 amino acids. Per germline, CDR1 SQVTM and CDR2 ANQGSEA. The CDR3 protein is CSSLGLTGTDTQYF. The CDR3 DNA follows: TGCAGTTCCCTTGGACTAACCGGCACAGATACGCAGTATTTT.

V is TRBV4-1 and J is TRBJ2-3; D remains ambiguous. Trimming cost V 7 bases and J 0 bases, with 14 bases left between them. Germline assignment: CDR1 MGHRA and CDR2 YSYEKL. This CDR3 has 15 amino acids. In DNA form, the CDR3 reads TGCGCCAGCACCCGACTGGGCCTTAGCACAGATACGCAGTATTTT. It translates to CASTRLGLSTDTQYF.